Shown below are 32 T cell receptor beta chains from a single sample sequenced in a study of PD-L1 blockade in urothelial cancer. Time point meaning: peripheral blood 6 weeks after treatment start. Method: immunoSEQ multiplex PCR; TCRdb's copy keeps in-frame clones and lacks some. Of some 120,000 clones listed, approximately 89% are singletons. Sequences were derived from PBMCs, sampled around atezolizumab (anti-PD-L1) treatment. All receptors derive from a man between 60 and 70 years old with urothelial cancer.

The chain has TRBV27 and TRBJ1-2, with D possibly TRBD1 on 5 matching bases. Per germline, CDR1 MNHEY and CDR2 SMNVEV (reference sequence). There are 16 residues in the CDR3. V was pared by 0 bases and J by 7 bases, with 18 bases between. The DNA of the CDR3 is TGTGCCAGCAGTTTATCGAAGGTTCAGGGAATCAGTGGCTACACCTTC. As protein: CASSLSKVQGISGYTF.

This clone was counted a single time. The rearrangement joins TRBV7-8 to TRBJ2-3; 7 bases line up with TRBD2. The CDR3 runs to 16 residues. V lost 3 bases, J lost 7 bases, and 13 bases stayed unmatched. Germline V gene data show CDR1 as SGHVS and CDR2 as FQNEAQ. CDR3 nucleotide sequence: TGTGCCAGCAGCTTGTCTGGCGGGAGTAAATCAAATACGCAGTATTTT. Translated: CASSLSGGSKSNTQYF.

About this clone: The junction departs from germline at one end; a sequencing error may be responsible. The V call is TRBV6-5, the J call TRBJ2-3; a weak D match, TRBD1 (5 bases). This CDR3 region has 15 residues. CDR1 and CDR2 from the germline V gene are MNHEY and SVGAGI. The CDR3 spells CACSAQGAAADTQYF. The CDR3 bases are TGTGCCTGCAGCGCCCAGGGTGCCGCAGCAGATACGCAGTATTTT.

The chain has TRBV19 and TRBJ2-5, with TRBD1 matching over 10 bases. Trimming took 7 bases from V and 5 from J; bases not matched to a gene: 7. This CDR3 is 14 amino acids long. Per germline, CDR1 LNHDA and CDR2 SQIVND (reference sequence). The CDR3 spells CASTETGGVETQYF. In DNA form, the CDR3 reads TGTGCCAGTACCGAGACAGGGGGCGTTGAGACCCAGTACTTC.

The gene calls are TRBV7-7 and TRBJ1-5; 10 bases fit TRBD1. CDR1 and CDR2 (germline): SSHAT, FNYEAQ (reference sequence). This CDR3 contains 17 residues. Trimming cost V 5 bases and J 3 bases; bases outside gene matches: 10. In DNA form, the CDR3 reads TGTGCCAGCAGCCCCTGGGACAGGGGCCCGATCAATCAGCCCCAGCATTTT. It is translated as CASSPWDRGPINQPQHF.

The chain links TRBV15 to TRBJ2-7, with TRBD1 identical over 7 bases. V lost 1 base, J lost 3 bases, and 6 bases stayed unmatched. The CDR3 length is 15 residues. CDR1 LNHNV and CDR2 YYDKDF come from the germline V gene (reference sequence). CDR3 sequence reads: CATSRGQGVNYEQYF. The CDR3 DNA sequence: TGTGCCACCAGCAGAGGGCAGGGGGTAAACTACGAGCAGTACTTC.

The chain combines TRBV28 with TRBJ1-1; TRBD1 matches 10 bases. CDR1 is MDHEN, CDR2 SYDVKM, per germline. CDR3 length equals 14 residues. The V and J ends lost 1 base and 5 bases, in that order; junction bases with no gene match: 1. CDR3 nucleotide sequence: TGTGCCAGCAGTTTATCGGACAGGGGGACTGAAGCTTTCTTT. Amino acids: CASSLSDRGTEAFF. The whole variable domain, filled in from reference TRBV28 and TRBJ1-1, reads DVKVTQSSRYLVKRTGEKVFLECVQDMDHENMFWYRQDPGLGLRLIYFSYDVKMKEKGDIPEGYSVSREKKERFSLILESASTNQTSMYLCASSLSDRGTEAFFGQGTRLTVV.

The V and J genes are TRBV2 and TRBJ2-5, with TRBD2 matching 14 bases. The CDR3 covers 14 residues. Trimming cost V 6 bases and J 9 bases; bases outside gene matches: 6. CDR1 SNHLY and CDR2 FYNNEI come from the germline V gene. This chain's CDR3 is CASRTSGRVTPQYF. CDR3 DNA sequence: TGTGCCAGCAGGACTAGCGGGAGGGTGACCCCCCAGTACTTC.

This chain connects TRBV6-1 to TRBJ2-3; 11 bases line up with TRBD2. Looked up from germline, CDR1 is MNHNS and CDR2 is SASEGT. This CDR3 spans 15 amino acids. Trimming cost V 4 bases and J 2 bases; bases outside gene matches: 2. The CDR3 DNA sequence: TGTGCCAGCAGTGCGGGACTAGCGGACACAGATACGCAGTATTTT. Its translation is CASSAGLADTDTQYF.

CDR3 bases: TGTGCCATCAGTGAGTCTGGCGGGACAGGTCGTTTGAGTGAGCAGTACTTC. This sequence encodes CAISESGGTGRLSEQYF. The chain has TRBV10-3 and TRBJ2-7; 8 bases line up with TRBD1. CDR3 length equals 17 residues. J was trimmed by 7 bases and V by 0 bases; bases with no gene match: 14. CDR1 ENHRY and CDR2 SYGVKD come from the germline V gene.

The CDR3 sequence: CASSTPGGSYEKLFF. For the CDR3, the DNA is TGTGCCAGTAGTACCCCAGGGGGCTCGTATGAAAAACTGTTTTTT. The chain links TRBV19 to TRBJ1-4, with 8 bases aligning to TRBD1. The V segment lost 4 bases and the J segment 6 bases; nucleotides outside the gene matches: 7. This CDR3 comprises 15 residues. Germline V gene lookup returns CDR1 LNHDA and CDR2 SQIVND (reference sequence).

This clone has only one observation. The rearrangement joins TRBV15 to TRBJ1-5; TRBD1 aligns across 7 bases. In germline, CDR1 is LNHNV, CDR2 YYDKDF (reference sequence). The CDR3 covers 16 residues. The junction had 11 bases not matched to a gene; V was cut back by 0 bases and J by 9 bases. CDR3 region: CATSRDSGQSGSPQHF. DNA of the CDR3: TGTGCCACCAGCAGAGATTCGGGACAGAGTGGATCGCCCCAGCATTTT.

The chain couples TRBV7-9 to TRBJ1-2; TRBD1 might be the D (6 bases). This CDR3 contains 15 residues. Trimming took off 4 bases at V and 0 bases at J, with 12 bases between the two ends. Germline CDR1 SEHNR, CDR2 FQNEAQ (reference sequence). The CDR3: CASSSFRGSNYGYTF. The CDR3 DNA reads TGTGCCAGCAGCTCATTTAGGGGGTCTAACTATGGCTACACCTTC.

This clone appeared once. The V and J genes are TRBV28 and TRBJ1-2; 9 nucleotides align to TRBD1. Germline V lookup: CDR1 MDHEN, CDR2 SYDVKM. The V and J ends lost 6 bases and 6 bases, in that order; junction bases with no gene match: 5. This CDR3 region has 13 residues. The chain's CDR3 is CASSSWTGDGYTF. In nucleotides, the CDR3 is TGTGCCAGCAGCTCTTGGACAGGGGATGGCTACACCTTC.

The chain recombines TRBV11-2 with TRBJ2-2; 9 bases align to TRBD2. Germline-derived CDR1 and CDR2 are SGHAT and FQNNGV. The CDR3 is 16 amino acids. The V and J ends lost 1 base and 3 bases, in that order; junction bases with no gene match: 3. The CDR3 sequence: CASSLVLAGDTGELFF. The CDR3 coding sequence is TGTGCCAGCAGCTTAGTATTAGCGGGAGACACCGGGGAGCTGTTTTTT.

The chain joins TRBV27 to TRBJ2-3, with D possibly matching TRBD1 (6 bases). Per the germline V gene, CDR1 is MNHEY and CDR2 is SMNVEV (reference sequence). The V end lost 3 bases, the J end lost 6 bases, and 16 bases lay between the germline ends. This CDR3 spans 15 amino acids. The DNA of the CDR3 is TGTGCCAGCAGTTTGTTGTCAGGGGTCTTGGATACGCAGTATTTT. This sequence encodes CASSLLSGVLDTQYF.

CDR3 DNA sequence: TGTGCCAGCAGCAACGGGGCGACTAGCGGGGGGAGCACAGATACGCAGTATTTT. This translates into CASSNGATSGGSTDTQYF. The chain recombines TRBV5-4 with TRBJ2-3; 13 bases align to TRBD2. CDR1 is SGHNT and CDR2 is YYREEE in the germline V gene (reference sequence). Losses at the gene ends were 4 bases for V and 0 bases for J; bases not matched to a gene: 8. The CDR3 is made up of 18 amino acids.

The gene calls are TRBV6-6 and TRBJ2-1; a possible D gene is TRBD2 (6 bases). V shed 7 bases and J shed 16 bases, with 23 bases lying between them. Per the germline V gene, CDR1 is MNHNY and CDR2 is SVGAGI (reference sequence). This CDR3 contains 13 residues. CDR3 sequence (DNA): TGTGCCAGCAATTCGGGACTCGCCTCCCCCCCTTTCTTC. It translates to CASNSGLASPPFF.

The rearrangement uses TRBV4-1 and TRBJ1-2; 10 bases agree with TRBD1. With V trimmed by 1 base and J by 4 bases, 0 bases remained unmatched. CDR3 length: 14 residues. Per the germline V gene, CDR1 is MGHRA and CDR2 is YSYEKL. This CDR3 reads CASSQGQGAYGYTF. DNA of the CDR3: TGCGCCAGCAGCCAAGGACAGGGGGCCTATGGCTACACCTTC.

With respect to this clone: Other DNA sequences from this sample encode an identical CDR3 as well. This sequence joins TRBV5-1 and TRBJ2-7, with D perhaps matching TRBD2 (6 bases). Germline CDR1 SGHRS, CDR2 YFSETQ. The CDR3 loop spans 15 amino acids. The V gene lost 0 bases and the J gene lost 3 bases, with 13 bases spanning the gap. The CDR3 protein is CASSLAGGSSYEQYF. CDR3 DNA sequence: TGCGCCAGCAGCTTGGCCGGGGGATCCAGCTACGAGCAGTACTTC.

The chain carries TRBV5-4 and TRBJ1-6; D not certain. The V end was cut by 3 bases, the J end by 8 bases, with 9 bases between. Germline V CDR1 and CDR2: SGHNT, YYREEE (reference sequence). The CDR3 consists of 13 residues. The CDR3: CASSSSPDSPLHF. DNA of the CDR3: TGTGCCAGCAGCTCTAGTCCTGATTCACCCCTCCACTTT.

CDR3 protein: CASSPQGATEAFF. CDR3 DNA sequence: TGTGCCAGCAGCCCTCAGGGGGCAACTGAAGCTTTCTTT. The J gene is TRBJ1-1, the V gene TRBV5-4, with TRBD1 identical over 8 bases. The trim removed 4 bases at V and 5 bases at J, leaving 4 bases unmatched. The CDR3 length is 13 residues. CDR1 and CDR2 from the germline V gene are SGHNT and YYREEE (reference sequence).

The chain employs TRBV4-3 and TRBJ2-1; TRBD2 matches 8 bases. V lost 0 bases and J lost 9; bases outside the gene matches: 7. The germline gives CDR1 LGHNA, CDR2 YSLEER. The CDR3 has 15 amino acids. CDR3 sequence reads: CASSQDFSGEVEQFF. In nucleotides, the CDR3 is TGCGCCAGCAGCCAAGATTTTAGCGGGGAGGTTGAGCAGTTCTTC.

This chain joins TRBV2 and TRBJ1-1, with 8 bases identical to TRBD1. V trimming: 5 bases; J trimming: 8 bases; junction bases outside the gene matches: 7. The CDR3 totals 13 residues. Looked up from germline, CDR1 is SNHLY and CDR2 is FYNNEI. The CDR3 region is CASSLGQGQEAFF. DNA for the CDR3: TGTGCCAGCAGTTTAGGACAGGGCCAAGAAGCTTTCTTT.

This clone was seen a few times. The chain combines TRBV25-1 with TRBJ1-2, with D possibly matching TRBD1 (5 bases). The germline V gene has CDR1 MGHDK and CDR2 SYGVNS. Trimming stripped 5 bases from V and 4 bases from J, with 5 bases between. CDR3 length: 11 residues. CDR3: CASSQGYGYTF. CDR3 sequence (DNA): TGTGCCAGCAGTCAGGGCTATGGCTACACCTTC.

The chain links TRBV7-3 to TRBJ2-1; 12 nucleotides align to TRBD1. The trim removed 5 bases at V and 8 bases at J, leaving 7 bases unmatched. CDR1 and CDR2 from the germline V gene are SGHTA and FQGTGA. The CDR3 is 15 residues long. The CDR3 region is CASSISGTGGDEQFF. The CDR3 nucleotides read TGTGCCAGCAGCATATCCGGGACAGGGGGCGATGAGCAGTTCTTC.

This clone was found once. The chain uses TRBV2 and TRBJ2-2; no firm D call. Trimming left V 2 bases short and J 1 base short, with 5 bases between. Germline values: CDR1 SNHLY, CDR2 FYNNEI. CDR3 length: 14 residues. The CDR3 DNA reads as TGTGCCAGCAGTGAAATCCGGAACACCGGGGAGCTGTTTTTT. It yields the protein CASSEIRNTGELFF.

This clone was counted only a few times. The CDR3 nucleotides are TGTGCCAGCAGGGGGCAGCGAGAGAGTTACGAGCAGTACTTC. Its protein is CASRGQRESYEQYF. J is TRBJ2-7 and V is TRBV6-6; tentatively, D is TRBD1 (5 bases). Germline CDR1 is MNHNY and CDR2 is SVGAGI (reference sequence). Trimming stripped 6 bases from V and 4 bases from J, with 16 bases between. This CDR3 contains 14 residues.

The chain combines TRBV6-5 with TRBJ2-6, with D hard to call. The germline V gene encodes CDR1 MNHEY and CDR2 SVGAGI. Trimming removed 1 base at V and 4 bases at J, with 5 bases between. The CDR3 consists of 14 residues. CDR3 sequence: CASSYLAGANVLTF. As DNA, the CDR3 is TGTGCCAGCAGTTACTTGGCCGGGGCCAACGTCCTGACTTTC.

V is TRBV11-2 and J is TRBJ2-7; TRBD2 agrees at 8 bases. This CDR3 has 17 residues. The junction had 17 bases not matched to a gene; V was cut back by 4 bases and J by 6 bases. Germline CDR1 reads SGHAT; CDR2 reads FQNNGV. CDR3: CASSSDSWGTRAGEQYF. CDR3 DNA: TGTGCCAGCAGCTCAGATTCCTGGGGGACTAGAGCAGGCGAGCAGTACTTC.

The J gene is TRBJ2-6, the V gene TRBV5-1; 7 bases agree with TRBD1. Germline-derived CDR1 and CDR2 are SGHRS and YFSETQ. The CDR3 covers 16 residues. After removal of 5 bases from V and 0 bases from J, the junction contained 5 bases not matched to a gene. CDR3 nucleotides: TGCGCCAGCAGGGGGACAGTGACCTCTGGGGCCAACGTCCTGACTTTC. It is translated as CASRGTVTSGANVLTF.

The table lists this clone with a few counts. The CDR3 sequence: CASRRQQGVGYGYTF. CDR3 bases: TGTGCCAGCAGACGACAACAGGGGGTGGGGTATGGCTACACCTTC. The rearrangement joins TRBV6-7 to TRBJ1-2; 8 bases are shared with TRBD1. TRBV6-7 belongs to the ORF category, with a function that is uncertain. With V trimmed by 6 bases and J by 5 bases, 11 bases remained unmatched. CDR3 length equals 15 residues.